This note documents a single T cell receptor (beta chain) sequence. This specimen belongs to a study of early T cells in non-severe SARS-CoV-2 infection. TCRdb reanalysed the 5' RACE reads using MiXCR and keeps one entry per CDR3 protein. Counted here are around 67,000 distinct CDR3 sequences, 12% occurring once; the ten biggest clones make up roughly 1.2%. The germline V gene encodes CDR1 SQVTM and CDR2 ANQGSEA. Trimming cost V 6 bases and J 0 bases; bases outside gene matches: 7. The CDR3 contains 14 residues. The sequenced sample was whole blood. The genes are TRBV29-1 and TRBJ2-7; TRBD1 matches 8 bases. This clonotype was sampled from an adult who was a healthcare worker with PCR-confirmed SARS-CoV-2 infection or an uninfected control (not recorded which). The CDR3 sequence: CSVGVGQGSYEQYF. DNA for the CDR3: TGCAGCGTGGGGGTAGGACAGGGCTCCTACGAGCAGTACTTC.